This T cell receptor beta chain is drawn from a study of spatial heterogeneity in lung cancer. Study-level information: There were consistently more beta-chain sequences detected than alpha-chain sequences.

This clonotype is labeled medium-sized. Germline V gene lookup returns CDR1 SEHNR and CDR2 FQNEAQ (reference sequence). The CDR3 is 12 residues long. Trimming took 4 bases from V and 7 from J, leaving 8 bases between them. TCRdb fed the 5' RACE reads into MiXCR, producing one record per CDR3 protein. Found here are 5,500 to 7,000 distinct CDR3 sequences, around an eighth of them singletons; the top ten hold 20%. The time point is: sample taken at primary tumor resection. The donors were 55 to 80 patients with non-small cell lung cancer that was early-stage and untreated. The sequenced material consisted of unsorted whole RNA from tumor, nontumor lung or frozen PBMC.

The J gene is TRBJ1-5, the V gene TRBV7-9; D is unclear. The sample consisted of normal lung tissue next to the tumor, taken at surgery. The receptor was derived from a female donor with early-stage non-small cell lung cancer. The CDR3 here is CASSWPGQPQHF. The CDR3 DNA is TGTGCCAGCAGCTGGCCTGGGCAGCCCCAGCATTTT.